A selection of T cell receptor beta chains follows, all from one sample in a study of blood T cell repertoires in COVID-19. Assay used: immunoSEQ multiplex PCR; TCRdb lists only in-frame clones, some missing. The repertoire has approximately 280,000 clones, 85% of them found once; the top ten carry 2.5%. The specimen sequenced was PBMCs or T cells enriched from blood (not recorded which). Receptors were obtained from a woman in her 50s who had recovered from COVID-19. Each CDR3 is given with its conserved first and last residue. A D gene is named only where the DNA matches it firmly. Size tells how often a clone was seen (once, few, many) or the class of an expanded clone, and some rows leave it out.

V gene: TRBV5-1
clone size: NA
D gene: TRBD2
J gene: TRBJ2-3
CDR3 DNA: TGCGCCAGCAGCCCGAGAGCGGGGAGTACAGATACGCAGTATTTT
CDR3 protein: CASSPRAGSTDTQYF

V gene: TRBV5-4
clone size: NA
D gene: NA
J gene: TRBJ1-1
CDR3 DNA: TGTGCCAGCAGCTTCCAGGCCTCGAACACTGAAGCTTTCTTT
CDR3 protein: CASSFQASNTEAFF

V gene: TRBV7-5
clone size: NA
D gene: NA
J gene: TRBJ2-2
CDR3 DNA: TGTGCCAGAAGCTTAGCGGTTTCTGGGTGGCACCGGGGAGCTGTTTTT
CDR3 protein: CARSLAVSGWHRGAVF

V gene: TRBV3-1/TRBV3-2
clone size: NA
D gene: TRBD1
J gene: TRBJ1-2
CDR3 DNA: TGTGCCAGCAGCCAAGAAGCATCGACAGGGTTCTATGGCTACACCTTC
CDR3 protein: CASSQEASTGFYGYTF

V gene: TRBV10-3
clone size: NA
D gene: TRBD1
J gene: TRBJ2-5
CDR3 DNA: TGTGCCATCAGTGACCCCCAAGGGGGGACAGGGGAGGAGACCCAGTACTTC
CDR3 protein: CAISDPQGGTGEETQYF

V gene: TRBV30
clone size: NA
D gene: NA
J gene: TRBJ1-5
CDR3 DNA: TGTGCCTGGAGAGGACAATCAAATCAGCCCCAGCATTTT
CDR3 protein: CAWRGQSNQPQHF

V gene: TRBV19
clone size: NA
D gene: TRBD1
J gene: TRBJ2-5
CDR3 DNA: TGTGCCAGTAATCCGGGACAGCTTCAAGAGACCCAGTACTTC
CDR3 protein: CASNPGQLQETQYF

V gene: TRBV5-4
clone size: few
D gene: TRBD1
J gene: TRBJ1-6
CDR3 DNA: TGTGCCAGCAGCTTGGAGGGGGGACAGCTTTCTTCACCCCTCCACTTT
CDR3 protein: CASSLEGGQLSSPLHF

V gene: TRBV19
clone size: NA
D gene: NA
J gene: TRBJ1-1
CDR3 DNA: TGTGCCACCGATACGGGGGGAAGCACTGAAGCTTTCTTT
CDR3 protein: CATDTGGSTEAFF

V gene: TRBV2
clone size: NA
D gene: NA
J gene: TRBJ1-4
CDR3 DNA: TGTGCCAGCAGTGAAGCGCTCTACGAAAAACTGTTTTTT
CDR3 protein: CASSEALYEKLFF

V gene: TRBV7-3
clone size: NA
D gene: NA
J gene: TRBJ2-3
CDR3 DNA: TGTGCCAGCAGCTTAGGGAGTTGGGGAGATACGCAGTATTTT
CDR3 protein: CASSLGSWGDTQYF

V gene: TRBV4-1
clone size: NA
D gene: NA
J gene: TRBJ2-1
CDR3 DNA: TGCGCCAGCAGCCAAGGGTGGCAACAGGGGGGGCGTGAGCAGTTCTTC
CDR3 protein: CASSQGWQQGGREQFF

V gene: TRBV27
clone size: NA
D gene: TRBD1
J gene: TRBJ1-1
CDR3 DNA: TGTGCCAGCAGTCCGCTACCTGGACAGGGCCCGGGAACTGAAGCTTTCTTT
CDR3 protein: CASSPLPGQGPGTEAFF

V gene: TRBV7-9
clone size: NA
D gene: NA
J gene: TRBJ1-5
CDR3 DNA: TGTGCCAGCGCGGGCATACAAACTGGCAATCAGCCCCAGCATTTT
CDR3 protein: CASAGIQTGNQPQHF

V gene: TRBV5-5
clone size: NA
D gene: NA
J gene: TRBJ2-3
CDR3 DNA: TGTGCCAGCAGCTTGGGCAGGGCCAGCGATACGCAGTATTTT
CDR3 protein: CASSLGRASDTQYF

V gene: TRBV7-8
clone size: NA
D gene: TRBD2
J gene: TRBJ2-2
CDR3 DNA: TGTGCCAGCAGGACGGGACTAGCGGGAGTTGGCGGGGAGCTGTTTTTT
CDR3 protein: CASRTGLAGVGGELFF

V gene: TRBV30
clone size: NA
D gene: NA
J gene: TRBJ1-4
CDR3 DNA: TGTGCCTGGAGTCCACAGGGTGGTTTTAGAAAACTGTTTTTT
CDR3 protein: CAWSPQGGFRKLFF

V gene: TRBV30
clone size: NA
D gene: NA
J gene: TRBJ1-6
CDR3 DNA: TGTGCCTGGAGTGGGGGCGTGAGACTCAATTCACCCCTCCACTTT
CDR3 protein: CAWSGGVRLNSPLHF

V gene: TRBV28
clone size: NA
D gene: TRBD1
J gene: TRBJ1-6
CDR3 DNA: TGTGCCAGCAGTTCCCCCGACAGGGGGAATTCACCCCTCCACTTT
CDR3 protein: CASSSPDRGNSPLHF

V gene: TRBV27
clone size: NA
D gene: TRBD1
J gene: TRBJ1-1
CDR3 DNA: TGTGCCAGCAGTTTATCCGGGACAGGGAACACTGAAGCTTTCTTT
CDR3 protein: CASSLSGTGNTEAFF